The 25 T cell receptor beta chains below all came from one sample that was sequenced in a study of technical replicates of blood from a handful of donors. Assay used: immunoSEQ multiplex PCR; TCRdb lists only in-frame clones, some missing. The sample lists about 80,000 clones, 95% to 98% occurring once. Input material: T cells isolated from PBMCs. The receptors here all came from a human donor in good health.

The V gene is TRBV18, the J gene TRBJ1-1; 7 bases line up with TRBD1. The length of the CDR3 is 15 residues. Losses at the gene ends were 3 bases for V and 1 base for J; bases not matched to a gene: 5. Germline CDR1 is KGHSH and CDR2 is LQKENI. The CDR3 region has the DNA TGTGCCAGCTCACCCGGGACAGTTTGGAACACTGAAGCTTTCTTT. This gives the protein CASSPGTVWNTEAFF.

This chain uses TRBV7-7 with TRBJ2-1; TRBD1 aligns across 7 bases. The CDR3 is 14 residues long. With 5 bases clipped from V and 5 bases from J, the junction kept 6 bases outside the gene matches. CDR1 and CDR2 from the germline V gene are SSHAT and FNYEAQ (reference sequence). The CDR3 loop is CASSPVTGHNEQFF. The CDR3, as DNA: TGTGCCAGCAGCCCCGTGACAGGGCACAATGAGCAGTTCTTC.

This clone was observed a single time. The chain links TRBV6-6 to TRBJ2-3; D perhaps matches TRBD1 (6 bases). The CDR3 has 14 amino acids. The germline V gene has CDR1 MNHNY and CDR2 SVGAGI (reference sequence). Between the trimmed V and J ends, which lost 6 bases and 5 bases, there was a span of 15 bases. In DNA form, the CDR3 reads TGTGCCAGCAGCCAGGGGACGGAGCGAGATACGCAGTATTTT. It codes for CASSQGTERDTQYF.

This chain connects TRBV10-3 to TRBJ1-2; the D is unclear. Trimming took 2 bases from V and 8 from J, leaving 18 bases between them. Germline-derived CDR1 and CDR2 are ENHRY and SYGVKD. The CDR3 has 15 amino acids. The CDR3 DNA reads TGTGCCATCAGTGAGGCGGTTTGGCCCCCTGGCGGCTACACCTTC. Encoded protein: CAISEAVWPPGGYTF.

This chain joins TRBV19 and TRBJ1-2; TRBD1 agrees at 9 bases. The CDR3 runs to 16 residues. The V segment lost 4 bases and the J segment 4 bases; nucleotides outside the gene matches: 10. Germline CDR1 is LNHDA and CDR2 is SQIVND (reference sequence). The CDR3 DNA sequence: TGTGCCAGTAGTAGCCCGGGACAGGGACCCTCCTATGGCTACACCTTC. Protein product: CASSSPGQGPSYGYTF.

The chain carries TRBV5-4 and TRBJ2-1; 11 bases align to TRBD2. The CDR3 has 16 residues. Germline loops: CDR1 SGHNT, CDR2 YYREEE (reference sequence). With V trimmed by 0 bases and J by 8 bases, 7 bases remained unmatched. The CDR3 loop reads CASSLELAGGKDEQFF. The CDR3 DNA is TGTGCCAGCAGCTTGGAGCTAGCGGGAGGAAAGGATGAGCAGTTCTTC. The full variable domain, rest sourced from reference TRBV5-4 and TRBJ2-1, is ETGVTQSPTHLIKTRGQQVTLRCSSQSGHNTVSWYQQALGQGPQFIFQYYREEENGRGNFPPRFSGLQFPNYSSELNVNALELDDSALYLCASSLELAGGKDEQFFGPGTRLTVL.

The genes are TRBV7-2 and TRBJ2-2; 8 bases are shared with TRBD1. The junction had 2 bases not matched to a gene; V was cut back by 2 bases and J by 3 bases. Germline CDR1 SGHTA, CDR2 FQGNSA. The CDR3 runs 15 residues. For the CDR3, the DNA is TGTGCCAGCAGCTTATTGGACAGGGACACCGGGGAGCTGTTTTTT. Amino acids: CASSLLDRDTGELFF. Full variable domain (remainder filled in from reference TRBV7-2 and TRBJ2-2): GAGVSQSPSNKVTEKGKDVELRCDPISGHTALYWYRQSLGQGLEFLIYFQGNSAPDKSGLPSDRFSAERTGGSVSTLTIQRTQQEDSAVYLCASSLLDRDTGELFFGEGSRLTVL.

The chain carries TRBV7-6 and TRBJ2-7, with D hard to call. CDR1 is SGHVS, CDR2 FNYEAQ, per germline. The CDR3 has 12 residues. Trimming took off 4 bases at V and 2 bases at J, with 6 bases between the two ends. This CDR3 reads CASSSSAYEQYF. The DNA of the CDR3 is TGTGCCAGCAGCTCCAGCGCCTACGAGCAGTACTTC.

This chain connects TRBV29-1 to TRBJ1-2, with TRBD1 identical over 9 bases. The CDR3 is 14 amino acids. Germline trimming cut 1 base from V and 0 bases from J; bases unmatched to any gene: 0. Germline CDR1 is SQVTM and CDR2 is ANQGSEA. The DNA of the CDR3 is TGCAGCGTTGAAGGGGACAGGGCTAACTATGGCTACACCTTC. Amino acid sequence: CSVEGDRANYGYTF. Full variable domain (outside the CDR3, taken from reference TRBV29-1 and TRBJ1-2): SAVISQKPSRDICQRGTSLTIQCQVDSQVTMMFWYRQQPGQSLTLIATANQGSEATYESGFVIDKFPISRPNLTFSTLTVSNMSPEDSSIYLCSVEGDRANYGYTFGSGTRLTVV.

This chain links TRBV15 with TRBJ2-7; perhaps TRBD2 as D (5 bases). The CDR3 has 15 residues. The ends were cut back, 4 bases at V and 2 bases at J, with 15 bases in the middle. Germline CDR1 reads LNHNV; CDR2 reads YYDKDF (reference sequence). The DNA of the CDR3 is TGTGCCACCAGCACGGGGTGGGCCGGTACCTACGAGCAGTACTTC. Translating it yields CATSTGWAGTYEQYF.

The gene calls are TRBV7-3 and TRBJ2-7, with a tentative D call TRBD1 (5 bases). From germline, CDR1 is SGHTA and CDR2 FQGTGA. CDR3 length: 13 residues. The V and J ends lost 5 bases and 2 bases respectively, with 10 bases between them. CDR3 nucleotide sequence: TGTGCCAGCAGCCCAGGACAAACCTACGAGCAGTACTTC. This translates into CASSPGQTYEQYF.

In its sample, this clone was seen once. The chain combines TRBV6-5 with TRBJ2-1; 8 nucleotides agree with TRBD2. This CDR3 has 13 residues. Germline CDR1 and CDR2: MNHEY and SVGAGI. V dropped 7 bases and J dropped 6; count of bases not matched to a gene: 5. The CDR3 bases are TGTGCCAGCACCTATGCGGGGGGCAATGAGCAGTTCTTC. Residues: CASTYAGGNEQFF.

The chain combines TRBV7-3 with TRBJ2-7; 7 bases are a match to TRBD1. J gave up 5 bases and V 2 bases, and 3 bases lay outside the gene matches. CDR1 and CDR2 (germline): SGHTA, FQGTGA. This CDR3 spans 13 amino acids. The CDR3 spells CASSLSGGNEQYF. CDR3 coding DNA: TGTGCCAGCAGCTTATCAGGGGGTAACGAGCAGTACTTC.

V and J are TRBV4-3 and TRBJ2-1; D is perhaps TRBD1 (5 bases). V lost 2 bases and J lost 2, with 10 bases in between. The CDR3 covers 15 residues. CDR1 is LGHNA, CDR2 YSLEER, per germline. In nucleotides, the CDR3 is TGCGCCAGCAGCCAATTCAGGGTCACCTACAATGAGCAGTTCTTC. Translated: CASSQFRVTYNEQFF.

The chain combines TRBV9 with TRBJ2-3; TRBD1 matches at 7 bases. This CDR3 spans 15 amino acids. Germline CDR1 and CDR2: SGDLS and YYNGEE. Trimming took 2 bases from V and 0 from J; bases not matched to a gene: 3. This chain's CDR3 is CASSVGTASTDTQYF. The CDR3 coding sequence is TGTGCCAGCAGCGTTGGGACAGCCAGCACAGATACGCAGTATTTT.

This chain links TRBV9 with TRBJ2-1; D is unresolved. The CDR3 totals 15 residues. Trimming removed 0 bases at V and 5 bases at J, with 12 bases between. Germline V gives CDR1 SGDLS, CDR2 YYNGEE. CDR3 protein: CASSVGGTLNNEQFF. The DNA for the CDR3 is TGTGCCAGCAGCGTAGGAGGAACCCTGAACAATGAGCAGTTCTTC.

The chain combines TRBV4-2 with TRBJ1-2; 7 nucleotides align to TRBD1. The trim removed 4 bases at V and 2 bases at J, leaving 10 bases unmatched. The CDR3 extends over 16 amino acids. Germline CDR1 and CDR2: LGHNA and YNFKEQ. The CDR3 here is CASSPPGQIVNYGYTF. The CDR3 DNA reads as TGTGCCAGCAGCCCGCCGGGACAGATCGTGAACTATGGCTACACCTTC.

The chain couples TRBV6-1 to TRBJ1-1, with D possibly matching TRBD1 (6 bases). Germline V gene sequence: CDR1 MNHNS, CDR2 SASEGT. This CDR3 is 15 amino acids long. V was cut by 4 bases and J by 2 bases, with 14 bases left in between. CDR3 nucleotides: TGTGCCAGCAGTGTTTACAGGGCTAGTAACACTGAAGCTTTCTTT. This translates into CASSVYRASNTEAFF.

This sequence joins TRBV4-2 and TRBJ2-3, with no clear D. The CDR3 totals 14 residues. Trimming removed 1 base from V and 0 bases from J, with 5 bases in between. CDR1 and CDR2 (germline): LGHNA, YNFKEQ. This CDR3 is CASSQVLSTDTQYF. As DNA, the CDR3 is TGTGCCAGCAGCCAAGTCTTAAGCACAGATACGCAGTATTTT.

The CDR3 DNA reads TGCGCCAGCAGCCAAGTCGCAAGGACTTCCTTATGGGCCGGGGAGCTGTTTTTT. Translation gives CASSQVARTSLWAGELFF. V gene TRBV4-1 combines with J gene TRBJ2-2, with D tentatively TRBD2 (5 bases). Germline V gives CDR1 MGHRA, CDR2 YSYEKL. CDR3 length equals 18 residues. Trimming removed 1 base from V and 6 bases from J, with 21 bases in between.

As to this clone: Other DNA sequences from this sample encode an identical CDR3 as well. This chain connects TRBV6-5 to TRBJ2-5, with D unclear. V dropped 0 bases and J dropped 4 bases, with 3 bases sitting between them. The CDR3 covers 12 residues. Per the germline V gene, CDR1 is MNHEY and CDR2 is SVGAGI. CDR3 coding DNA: TGTGCCAGCAGTTACTCCAGAGAGACCCAGTACTTC. It translates to CASSYSRETQYF.

The table lists this clone with a count of one. V gene TRBV6-5 combines with J gene TRBJ1-1, with D unclear. The length of the CDR3 is 11 residues. Germline loops: CDR1 MNHEY, CDR2 SVGAGI. V lost 5 bases, J lost 1 base, and 2 bases lay in between. CDR3 nucleotides: TGTGCCAGCAGTCGGAACACTGAAGCTTTCTTT. It is translated as CASSRNTEAFF.

This chain uses TRBV19 with TRBJ2-3; D may be TRBD2 (5 bases). The CDR3 has 13 amino acids. CDR1 and CDR2 from the germline V gene are LNHDA and SQIVND (reference sequence). Trimming removed 7 bases from V and 2 bases from J, with 10 bases in between. CDR3 DNA sequence: TGTGCCAGTACTAGCCGAAACACAGATACGCAGTATTTT. This encodes CASTSRNTDTQYF.

The chain carries TRBV4-3 and TRBJ2-5; the D gene is possibly TRBD1 (6 bases). V lost 1 base to trimming and J lost 4 bases, with 10 bases between them. The CDR3 covers 14 residues. Germline V gives CDR1 LGHNA, CDR2 YSLEER. The CDR3 bases are TGCGCCAGCAGCCAAGTTCTAGGGGGAGAGACCCAGTACTTC. Residues: CASSQVLGGETQYF.

The rearrangement uses TRBV28 and TRBJ1-5; 7 positions agree with TRBD1. Losses at the gene ends were 3 bases for V and 4 bases for J; bases not matched to a gene: 6. The CDR3 runs 15 residues. In germline, CDR1 is MDHEN, CDR2 SYDVKM. The CDR3 nucleotides read TGTGCCAGCAGTTTCGTTGGGACAGCTAATCAGCCCCAGCATTTT. As protein: CASSFVGTANQPQHF.